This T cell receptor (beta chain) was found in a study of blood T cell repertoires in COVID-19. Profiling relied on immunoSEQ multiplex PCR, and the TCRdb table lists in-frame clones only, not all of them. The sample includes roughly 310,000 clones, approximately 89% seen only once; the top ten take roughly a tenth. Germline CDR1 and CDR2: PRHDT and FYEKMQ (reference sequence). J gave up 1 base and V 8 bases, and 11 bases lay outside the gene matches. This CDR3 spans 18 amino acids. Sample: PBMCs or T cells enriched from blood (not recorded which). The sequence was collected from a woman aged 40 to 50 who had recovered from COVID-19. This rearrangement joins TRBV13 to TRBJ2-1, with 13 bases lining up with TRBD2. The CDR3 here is CASGPGLAGPASYNEQFF. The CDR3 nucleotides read TGTGCCAGCGGCCCGGGACTAGCGGGACCAGCTTCCTACAATGAGCAGTTCTTC.